Presented here are 22 T cell receptor beta chains from one specimen sequenced in a study of blood T cells in healthy people across ages. It was with a sample-barcoded 5' primer and a J-beta primer mix that a second PCR of roughly 6 to 12 cycles was run. TCRdb independently ran MiXCR on the 5' RACE reads; one entry per CDR3 protein. The table includes approximately 810,000 distinct CDR3 sequences, roughly 35% detected once. Sequencing was performed on blood. These receptors all come from a man between 18 and 35 years old in good health.

There are a few counts of this clonotype. CDR3 protein: CASNPGEGGTDTQYF. In DNA, the CDR3 is TGCGCCAGCAACCCCGGTGAGGGGGGCACAGATACGCAGTATTTT. This rearrangement joins TRBV5-1 to TRBJ2-3; a possible D gene is TRBD1 (6 bases). Germline V gene sequence: CDR1 SGHRS, CDR2 YFSETQ. Between the trimmed V and J ends, which lost 6 bases and 1 base, there was a span of 15 bases. There are 15 residues in the CDR3. Full variable domain (rest looked up from reference TRBV5-1 and TRBJ2-3): KAGVTQTPRYLIKTRGQQVTLSCSPISGHRSVSWYQQTPGQGLQFLFEYFSETQRNKGNFPGRFSGRQFSNSRSEMNVSTLELGDSALYLCASNPGEGGTDTQYFGPGTRLTVL.

This clonotype came up a few times. The rearrangement joins TRBV2 to TRBJ2-3, with a weak D call TRBD2 (6 bases). Germline loops: CDR1 SNHLY, CDR2 FYNNEI. This CDR3 has 12 residues. Trimming stripped 6 bases from V and 8 bases from J, with 12 bases between. The CDR3 here is CASRDGTRTQYF. As DNA, the CDR3 is TGTGCCAGCAGAGACGGGACTCGTACGCAGTATTTT.

This rearrangement joins TRBV5-1 to TRBJ2-1; D might be TRBD2 (5 bases). In germline, CDR1 is SGHRS, CDR2 YFSETQ. The CDR3 consists of 15 residues. V was clipped by 3 bases and J by 8 bases, with 18 bases between them. As DNA, the CDR3 is TGCGCCAGCAGCTCCGGACGGACTCGTGGGGATGAGCAGTTCTTC. It translates to CASSSGRTRGDEQFF.

V is TRBV12-3 or TRBV12-4 and J is TRBJ1-2; 9 bases match TRBD1. The CDR3 is 13 residues long. V shed 5 bases, J shed 8 bases, and the junction held 6 bases outside the gene matches. CDR3 residues: CASSATGGRGYTF. CDR3 nucleotides: TGTGCCAGCAGTGCCACAGGGGGCAGGGGCTACACCTTC.

This chain uses TRBV12-3 or TRBV12-4 with TRBJ1-1; 8 nucleotides align to TRBD1. V trimming: 4 bases; J trimming: 5 bases; junction bases outside the gene matches: 3. The CDR3 is made up of 13 amino acids. The CDR3: CASSYTGGTEAFF. Here the CDR3 DNA reads TGTGCCAGCAGTTACACAGGGGGGACTGAAGCTTTCTTT.

This clonotype was detected only a few times. V gene TRBV27 combines with J gene TRBJ1-1, with D unresolved. Between the trimmed V and J ends, which lost 0 bases and 5 bases, there was a span of 16 bases. The germline V gene encodes CDR1 MNHEY and CDR2 SMNVEV (reference sequence). This CDR3 contains 16 residues. The chain's CDR3 is CASSLSWVAGGTEAFF. The DNA of the CDR3 is TGTGCCAGCAGTTTATCGTGGGTAGCTGGAGGAACTGAAGCTTTCTTT.

As to this clonotype: This sequence may be a read error, since a much larger clone differs from it by one base. The chain has TRBV7-9 and TRBJ2-1, with D possibly being TRBD1 (6 bases). Looked up from germline, CDR1 is SEHNR and CDR2 is FQNEAQ (reference sequence). This CDR3 spans 10 amino acids. DNA of the CDR3: TGTGCCAGCGGGGACAATGAGCAGCTCTTC. Encoded protein: CASGDNEQLF.

The chain is built from TRBV7-2 and TRBJ1-6, with 9 positions matching TRBD1. This CDR3 region has 17 residues. The J segment lost 3 bases and the V segment lost 5 bases, leaving 8 bases of the junction unmatched. Germline V lookup: CDR1 SGHTA, CDR2 FQGNSA. The CDR3 reads CASSDTGGPFYNSPLHF. In nucleotides, the CDR3 is TGTGCCAGCAGCGACACAGGGGGCCCCTTCTATAATTCACCCCTCCACTTT.

This clonotype has only a few counts. The CDR3 DNA reads as TGTGCCAGCAGTTACGGGCAGGGGGACTACACTGAAGCTTTCTTT. It yields the protein CASSYGQGDYTEAFF. This rearrangement joins TRBV6-2 or TRBV6-3 to TRBJ1-1, with 7 bases aligning to TRBD1. Germline V gene sequence: CDR1 MNHEY, CDR2 SVGEGT. V gave up 2 bases and J gave up 3 bases; unmatched junction bases: 6. The CDR3 is made up of 15 amino acids.

The rearrangement uses TRBV21-1 and TRBJ2-1; the D call of TRBD1 is as the table states it, not checked on the DNA. The J call is doubtful: the DNA matches TRBJ2-7 better. TRBV21-1 is reported as a pseudogene. The CDR3 is made up of 13 amino acids. CDR3 sequence: CASPGGASYEQYF. CDR3 sequence (DNA): TGTGCCAGCCCGGGGGGGGCAAGCTACGAGCAGTACTTC.

This chain uses TRBV24-1 with TRBJ2-5, with D maybe TRBD1 (5 bases). CDR3 length: 13 residues. V lost 5 bases, J lost 4 bases, and 10 bases lay in between. CDR1 is KGHDR and CDR2 is SFDVKD in the germline V gene. CDR3 region: CATSAIGVETQYF. The DNA for the CDR3 is TGTGCCACCAGTGCCATAGGGGTAGAGACCCAGTACTTC.

This clonotype showed up just a few times. V is TRBV12-3 or TRBV12-4 and J is TRBJ1-1; 7 bases map to TRBD1. This CDR3 has 16 residues. After removal of 2 bases from V and 1 base from J, the junction contained 7 bases not matched to a gene. This CDR3 is CASSLSGGGGNTEAFF. For the CDR3, the DNA is TGTGCCAGCAGTTTATCAGGGGGTGGGGGGAACACTGAAGCTTTCTTT.

A remark on this clonotype: A much more abundant neighbour one base away suggests this may be a read error. The chain links TRBV7-2 to TRBJ2-1, with D possibly TRBD2 on 5 matching bases. Gene TRBJ2-7 matches the end of the DNA better, so the J call may be wrong. Germline V CDR1 and CDR2: SGHTA, FQGNSA. The CDR3 totals 15 residues. The CDR3 sequence is CASSLERRSYNEQYF. The DNA for the CDR3 is TGTGCCAGCAGCTTAGAGCGGCGCTCCTACAATGAGCAGTACTTC.

This clonotype turned up a few times. The V call is TRBV5-6, the J call TRBJ2-5; maybe TRBD2 (6 bases). V was pared by 5 bases and J by 13 bases, with 15 bases between. This CDR3 is built from 11 residues. Germline values: CDR1 SGHDT, CDR2 YYEEEE. The CDR3 loop reads CASSTAGIRYF. CDR3 in DNA: TGTGCCAGCAGTACGGCGGGGATAAGGTACTTC.

The rearrangement uses TRBV12-3 or TRBV12-4 and TRBJ1-1; D not certain. The CDR3 consists of 11 residues. Between the trimmed V and J ends, which lost 8 bases and 3 bases, there was a span of 7 bases. CDR3 bases: TGTGCCAGCGTATATGACACTGAAGCTTTCTTT. Amino acids: CASVYDTEAFF.

This chain joins TRBV7-2 and TRBJ1-1; D gene ambiguous. The germline gives CDR1 SGHTA, CDR2 FQGNSA. The CDR3 length is 15 residues. Trimming cost V 0 bases and J 3 bases, with 11 bases left between them. The CDR3 coding sequence is TGTGCCAGCAGCTTAGCTGGATCAAAGGACACTGAAGCTTTCTTT. Its translation is CASSLAGSKDTEAFF. Filled out from reference TRBV7-2 and TRBJ1-1, the complete variable domain reads GAGVSQSPSNKVTEKGKDVELRCDPISGHTALYWYRQSLGQGLEFLIYFQGNSAPDKSGLPSDRFSAERTGGSVSTLTIQRTQQEDSAVYLCASSLAGSKDTEAFFGQGTRLTVV.

This clonotype was seen at least ten times. This chain connects TRBV20-1 to TRBJ1-2; a weak D match, TRBD1 (6 bases). Trimming removed 2 bases from V and 2 bases from J, with 18 bases in between. CDR1 DFQATT and CDR2 SNEGSKA come from the germline V gene (reference sequence). CDR3 length equals 16 residues. CDR3 region: CSARSSLAGENYGYTF. CDR3 nucleotide sequence: TGCAGTGCTAGATCCTCACTAGCAGGGGAGAACTATGGCTACACCTTC.

V gene TRBV28 combines with J gene TRBJ2-3; TRBD2 aligns across 7 bases. The germline gives CDR1 MDHEN, CDR2 SYDVKM. The J segment lost 5 bases and the V segment lost 11 bases, leaving 13 bases of the junction unmatched. The CDR3 is 14 residues long. CDR3 protein: CAGGKWGRGDTQYF. For the CDR3, the DNA is TGTGCCGGCGGGAAATGGGGGAGGGGAGATACGCAGTATTTT.

With regard to this clonotype: The junction departs from the called germline gene at one end, perhaps through a read error. J is TRBJ2-5 and V is TRBV19; a possible D gene is TRBD1 (5 bases). This CDR3 contains 13 residues. The germline gives CDR1 LNHDA, CDR2 SQIVND (reference sequence). The CDR3 region has the DNA TGTGCCAGTAGTAGCGACAGTCAAGAGGCCCAGTACTTC. Translated: CASSSDSQEAQYF.

J is TRBJ1-1 and V is TRBV20-1, with D tentatively TRBD1 (6 bases). Germline-derived CDR1 and CDR2 are DFQATT and SNEGSKA (reference sequence). Trimming took 3 bases from V and 4 from J, leaving 15 bases between them. This CDR3 is built from 14 residues. The CDR3 loop reads CSASSPTGLTEAFF. DNA of the CDR3: TGCAGTGCTAGTTCCCCTACAGGGCTCACTGAAGCTTTCTTT.

The J gene is TRBJ1-1, the V gene TRBV6-5; 9 positions match TRBD1. J lost 6 bases, V lost 6 bases, and 11 bases had no gene match. The CDR3 length is 15 residues. Germline V gives CDR1 MNHEY, CDR2 SVGAGI. CDR3 in amino acids: CASRGTGMSRSEAFF. CDR3 DNA: TGTGCCAGCAGGGGGACAGGGATGAGTAGATCTGAAGCTTTCTTT.

This clonotype was found a few times. The chain is built from TRBV7-2 and TRBJ1-2; D might be TRBD1 (6 bases). CDR3 length: 16 residues. Germline V gene lookup returns CDR1 SGHTA and CDR2 FQGNSA. The V end lost 5 bases, the J end lost 1 base, and 17 bases lay between the germline ends. CDR3 protein: CASSPQGGGLNYGYTF. CDR3 bases: TGTGCCAGCAGCCCCCAGGGAGGGGGTCTTAACTATGGCTACACCTTC.